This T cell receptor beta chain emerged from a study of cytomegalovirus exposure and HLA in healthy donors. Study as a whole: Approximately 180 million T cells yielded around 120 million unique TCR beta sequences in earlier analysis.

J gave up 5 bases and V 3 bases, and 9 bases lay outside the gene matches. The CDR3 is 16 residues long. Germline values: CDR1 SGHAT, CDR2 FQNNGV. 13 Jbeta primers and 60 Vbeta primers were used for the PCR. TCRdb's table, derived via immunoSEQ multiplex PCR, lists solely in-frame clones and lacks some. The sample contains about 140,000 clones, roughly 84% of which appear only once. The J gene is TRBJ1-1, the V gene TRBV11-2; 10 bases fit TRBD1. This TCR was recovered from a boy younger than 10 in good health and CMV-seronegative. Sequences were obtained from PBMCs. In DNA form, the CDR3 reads TGTGCCAGCAGCTTTGGGGGGGGACAGGGGATGACTGAAGCTTTCTTT. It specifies CASSFGGGQGMTEAFF.